The 9 T cell receptor beta chains presented below share a single source sample, sequenced in a study of blood T cell repertoires in COVID-19. Libraries were prepared by immunoSEQ multiplex PCR; TCRdb keeps only in-frame clonotypes and omits some of them. Here the sample spans some 150,000 clones, more than 85% being singletons. Source material: peripheral blood. The origin of the receptors is a human donor in a cohort sampled during active COVID-19.

The rearrangement uses TRBV29-1 and TRBJ2-3, with D perhaps matching TRBD1 (6 bases). The germline V gene has CDR1 SQVTM and CDR2 ANQGSEA. The CDR3 sequence is 17 residues long. Trimming shortened V by 0 bases and J by 0 bases, and 16 bases separated the two germline ends. CDR3 nucleotides: TGCAGCGTTGAAGATCTTCCGGGCCAGGGGAGCACAGATACGCAGTATTTT. This encodes CSVEDLPGQGSTDTQYF.

The rearrangement uses TRBV12-3 or TRBV12-4 and TRBJ2-4, with 10 bases matching TRBD1. The V gene end was trimmed by 5 bases and the J gene end by 9 bases; junction bases not matched to a gene: 4. The CDR3 is 13 amino acids. Here the CDR3 reads CASSQGQGSIQYF. As DNA, the CDR3 is TGTGCCAGCAGTCAGGGACAGGGGAGCATTCAGTACTTC.

This clone occurred a few times. The CDR3 coding sequence is TGCGCCAGCAGGATAGCGGGACTCACAGATACGCAGTATTTT. Protein sequence: CASRIAGLTDTQYF. This chain joins TRBV5-1 and TRBJ2-3; 8 bases align to TRBD2. Germline CDR1 reads SGHRS; CDR2 reads YFSETQ. Trimming removed 5 bases from V and 2 bases from J; junction bases left unmatched: 4. The CDR3 extends over 14 amino acids. The full variable domain, completed using reference TRBV5-1 and TRBJ2-3, is KAGVTQTPRYLIKTRGQQVTLSCSPISGHRSVSWYQQTPGQGLQFLFEYFSETQRNKGNFPGRFSGRQFSNSRSEMNVSTLELGDSALYLCASRIAGLTDTQYFGPGTRLTVL.

This clone was recorded only once. The CDR3 nucleotides are TGTGCCAGCAGTTGGACAGGGGATGGCTACACCTTC. It is translated as CASSWTGDGYTF. The chain couples TRBV2 to TRBJ1-2; the match to TRBD1 covers 9 bases. This CDR3 is 12 amino acids long. V gave up 5 bases and J gave up 6 bases; unmatched junction bases: 1. Per germline, CDR1 SNHLY and CDR2 FYNNEI. Together with reference TRBV2 and TRBJ1-2, the CDR3 gives the full variable domain: EPEVTQTPSHQVTQMGQEVILRCVPISNHLYFYWYRQILGQKVEFLVSFYNNEISEKSEIFDDQFSVERPDGSNFTLKIRSTKLEDSAMYFCASSWTGDGYTFGSGTRLTVV.

The V gene is TRBV7-9, the J gene TRBJ2-7; D gene unclear. The V end lost 2 bases, the J end lost 0 bases, and 14 bases lay between the germline ends. Germline values: CDR1 SEHNR, CDR2 FQNEAQ (reference sequence). The length of the CDR3 is 16 residues. Here the CDR3 reads CASSLSAQESSYEQYF. CDR3 bases: TGTGCCAGCAGCTTATCCGCGCAGGAAAGCTCCTACGAGCAGTACTTC.

The chain recombines TRBV15 with TRBJ1-1; D is possibly TRBD1 (6 bases). Germline loops: CDR1 LNHNV, CDR2 YYDKDF (reference sequence). V gave up 10 bases and J gave up 2 bases, with 17 bases separating them. The length of the CDR3 is 14 residues. CDR3 amino acids: CASAREGGNTEAFF. In DNA, the CDR3 is TGTGCCAGTGCAAGGGAGGGGGGAAACACTGAAGCTTTCTTT. Drawing the rest from reference TRBV15 and TRBJ1-1, the complete variable domain is DAMVIQNPRYQVTQFGKPVTLSCSQTLNHNVMYWYQQKSSQAPKLLFHYYDKDFNNEADTPDNFQSRRPNTSFCFLDIRSPGLGDTAMYLCASAREGGNTEAFFGQGTRLTVV.

This sequence joins TRBV6-5 and TRBJ2-7; 7 bases line up with TRBD1. V lost 4 bases, J lost 2 bases, and 8 bases stayed unmatched. Germline V CDR1 and CDR2: MNHEY, SVGAGI. This CDR3 is built from 15 residues. The CDR3 bases are TGTGCCAGCAGTTTCCGGGACAGCAATCCCTACGAGCAGTACTTC. This encodes CASSFRDSNPYEQYF.

The gene calls are TRBV7-3 and TRBJ2-2, with D perhaps matching TRBD2 (6 bases). Trimming shortened V by 1 base and J by 2 bases, and 11 bases separated the two germline ends. In germline, CDR1 is SGHTA, CDR2 FQGTGA. CDR3 length equals 16 residues. The CDR3 sequence is CASSLRGDFNTGELFF. The CDR3 DNA reads TGTGCCAGCAGCTTAAGGGGGGACTTTAACACCGGGGAGCTGTTTTTT.

This clone came up a few times. V is TRBV24-1 and J is TRBJ1-5, with D hard to call. The CDR3 totals 14 residues. Trimming shortened V by 7 bases and J by 9 bases, and 18 bases separated the two germline ends. Per germline, CDR1 KGHDR and CDR2 SFDVKD. The CDR3 reads CATSAGRTIRPQHF. CDR3 DNA: TGTGCCACCAGCGCCGGACGGACTATCAGGCCCCAGCATTTT.